The next 2 T cell receptor beta chains were all read from a single sample in a study of long-term antiretroviral therapy in people with HIV. The immunoSEQ assay was v3.0, run at survey level. Some clones are missing from TCRdb's copy, which holds only in-frame ones; the method was immunoSEQ multiplex PCR. The profile shows 30,000 to 35,000 clones, just under 80% of them singletons. Sequenced material: unsorted PBMCs, taken 3.1 years after starting antiretroviral therapy. These receptors all come from a woman aged 45-65 years with HIV.

This sequence joins TRBV5-6 and TRBJ2-1; the D gene could be TRBD1 or TRBD2 (5 bases each). V was trimmed by 4 bases and J by 7 bases, leaving 18 bases between them. CDR3 length: 15 residues. Germline V CDR1 and CDR2: SGHDT, YYEEEE. The CDR3 loop is CASSETWGFSNEQFF. The DNA for the CDR3 is TGTGCCAGCAGCGAAACCTGGGGGTTTAGTAATGAGCAGTTCTTC.

The chain joins TRBV27 to TRBJ2-3; D is unclear. The V end lost 2 bases, the J end lost 7 bases, and 4 bases lay between the germline ends. The CDR3 has 11 residues. The V gene's germline CDR1 is MNHEY and CDR2 SMNVEV (reference sequence). The CDR3 sequence is CASSLSNTQYF. CDR3 bases: TGTGCCAGCAGTTTAAGTAATACGCAGTATTTT.